Listed below are T cell receptor beta chains from one sample, sequenced in a study of CD4 T cells in relation to SARS-CoV-2 and coronaviruses. These receptors' targets are unknown. Sequenced by immunoSEQ multiplex PCR; TCRdb stores in-frame clones only, minus some. The table includes around 24,000 clones, under 80% detected once. Sequencing was carried out using CD4+ T cells from PBMCs, cultured in vitro. The receptors here all came from a human donor in good health. CDR3s leave out the opening cysteine and the closing phenylalanine or tryptophan. Fields, in order: V gene, D gene, CDR3 protein. A D gene is named only where the DNA matches it firmly.

V: TRBV5-5
D: NA
CDR3: AGWHSNQPQH

V: TRBV10-3
D: NA
CDR3: AISELLDNSPLH

V: TRBV9
D: NA
CDR3: ASSAQADRY

V: TRBV19
D: TRBD2
CDR3: ASSLAGVSGELF

V: TRBV6-2/TRBV6-3
D: NA
CDR3: ASSNTGYVEQY

V: TRBV3-1/TRBV3-2
D: NA
CDR3: ASSQVGSDTQY

V: TRBV4-1
D: TRBD1
CDR3: ASSQGRGGRNYGYT

V: TRBV12-3/TRBV12-4
D: NA
CDR3: ASSLRVSEQY

V: TRBV18
D: TRBD1
CDR3: ASSATGGEQF

V: TRBV18
D: NA
CDR3: ASSPTVQETQY

V: TRBV5-5
D: TRBD1
CDR3: ASSRGQGAAHNSPLH

V: TRBV7-7
D: NA
CDR3: ASSLARQDTGELF

V: TRBV2
D: NA
CDR3: ASSGSGSPSTDTQY

V: TRBV18
D: TRBD1
CDR3: ASSPRTGEKNEQY

V: TRBV19
D: TRBD2
CDR3: ASSTSGRAYGEQY

V: TRBV7-2
D: NA
CDR3: ASSPQNTGELF

V: TRBV29-1
D: TRBD2
CDR3: SVGLANEQY

V: TRBV5-1
D: NA
CDR3: ASRSAPNQPQH

V: TRBV7-2
D: NA
CDR3: ASSPGIFTDTQY

V: TRBV19
D: NA
CDR3: ASSIMDGYT

V: TRBV9
D: TRBD2
CDR3: ASSVGRTSDGGNEQF

V: TRBV10-3
D: NA
CDR3: AISTGRTNEKLF

V: TRBV5-1
D: NA
CDR3: ASSPLGADNSPLH

V: TRBV6-6
D: NA
CDR3: ASSYSYNEQF

V: TRBV4-3
D: NA
CDR3: ASSQDFPVPREQY

V: TRBV19
D: TRBD1
CDR3: ASSKGDRSLSGNTIY

V: TRBV28
D: NA
CDR3: ASSPPVLSGANVLT

V: TRBV2
D: NA
CDR3: ASSEQGMGNQPQH

V: TRBV19
D: TRBD2
CDR3: ASSIGLAGSTDTQY

V: TRBV6-6
D: TRBD1
CDR3: ASSPRAGQGARGSYNEQF

V: TRBV20-1
D: NA
CDR3: SARVRNGYT

V: TRBV3-1/TRBV3-2
D: TRBD2
CDR3: ASSQGTSGANEQF

V: TRBV6-2/TRBV6-3
D: NA
CDR3: ASSYSGGTRGSQH

V: TRBV9
D: NA
CDR3: ASSVVGGNTEAF

V: TRBV18
D: NA
CDR3: ASSDQYQPQH

V: TRBV4-3
D: NA
CDR3: ASSQGYALEQF

V: TRBV7-2
D: NA
CDR3: ASSNEPKTPLH

V: TRBV19
D: TRBD2
CDR3: ASSTNSGTSGPYNEQF

V: TRBV6-5
D: NA
CDR3: ASSYPTLQGEQF

V: TRBV10-3
D: TRBD2
CDR3: AIRKLAGATDTQY

V: TRBV7-9
D: NA
CDR3: ASSLNRNLEQY

V: TRBV27
D: NA
CDR3: ASSKVEQF

V: TRBV3-1/TRBV3-2
D: TRBD2
CDR3: ASSQGSLAGEGTQY

V: TRBV6-1
D: TRBD1
CDR3: ASSDDRGSSYNSPLH

V: TRBV30
D: NA
CDR3: AWSPGSQETQY

V: TRBV2
D: NA
CDR3: ASSERRRGESGYT

V: TRBV28
D: TRBD1
CDR3: ASTERRGRWYGYT

V: TRBV5-1
D: NA
CDR3: ASSLRDSGEQY

V: TRBV7-8
D: NA
CDR3: ASSVEQGPYEQY

V: TRBV7-9
D: NA
CDR3: ASSLVWSYEQY

V: TRBV11-3
D: TRBD2
CDR3: ASSAGGNTDTQY

V: TRBV2
D: TRBD1
CDR3: ASSGGQGPSPLH

V: TRBV25-1
D: TRBD2
CDR3: ASRLAGTYEQY

V: TRBV11-2
D: NA
CDR3: ASSLFQAKF

V: TRBV7-2
D: NA
CDR3: ASSLNSYQPQH

V: TRBV7-2
D: NA
CDR3: ASSLAILSETQY

V: TRBV7-2
D: NA
CDR3: ASSLALGGFGTEAF

V: TRBV29-1
D: NA
CDR3: SGGAQETQY

V: TRBV6-5
D: NA
CDR3: ASTAPGGTGELF

V: TRBV15
D: TRBD1
CDR3: ATSRDGTGDPTDTQY